This TCR beta chain was sequenced for a study of cytomegalovirus exposure and HLA in healthy donors. Looking at the study overall: A previous analysis identified 95 million to 130 million unique TCR beta sequences derived from roughly 180 million T cells.

PCR primers comprised 60 Vbeta and 13 Jbeta primers. Using immunoSEQ multiplex PCR, the repertoire was profiled, and TCRdb retains in-frame clones only, with some absent. The sample shows approximately 80,000 clones, around 70% of them seen only once. Study-wide results and limits: By HLA locus, TCR association rates varied in a later analysis, with DRB1 showing the most and HLA-C the fewest. As was reported, the HLA-A and HLA-B alleles of most subjects were accurately predicted from TCR beta sequences.

Donors counted as nominally healthy when sampled, yet unrecorded immune exposures were likely. The sample holds a few counts of this clone. Its specificity is not known. Germline V CDR1 and CDR2: MNHEY, SMNVEV (reference sequence). V was cut by 5 bases and J by 4 bases, with 15 bases left in between. This CDR3 is 14 amino acids long. Source material: PBMCs. The receptor was isolated from a middle-aged woman in good health and CMV-seropositive. V gene TRBV27 combines with J gene TRBJ2-7, with a possible D match to TRBD2 (6 bases). CDR3 DNA sequence: TGTGCCAGCAGTCCCCGGTATGGGGGGTACGAGCAGTACTTC. This codes for CASSPRYGGYEQYF.